The rows below give T cell receptor beta chains drawn from one sample of a study of T cell responses to AZD1222 COVID-19 vaccine. Method: immunoSEQ multiplex PCR; TCRdb's copy keeps in-frame clones and lacks some. The sample includes around 130,000 clones, 80% to 95% of them seen just once. The specimen was peripheral blood, collected 28 days after the second dose of the MenACWY control vaccine. The receptors here all came from an adult who received the MenACWY meningococcal vaccine as a control. Each CDR3 is given with its conserved first and last residue. Each record gives: D gene, clone size, J gene, V gene, CDR3 protein, CDR3 DNA. The D gene is left open where the match is weak. Clone size is not always given. Where it is, it says once, few, many or a class for expanded clones.

.,once,TRBJ1-5,TRBV10-3,CAIIIRTENSNQPQHF,TGTGCCATCATTATAAGGACAGAAAATAGCAATCAGCCCCAGCATTTT
.,.,TRBJ2-5,TRBV9,CASSVGGDQQETQYF,TGTGCCAGCAGCGTAGGAGGGGACCAACAAGAGACCCAGTACTTC
.,.,TRBJ2-6,TRBV5-1,CASSAGSRANSGANVLTF,TGCGCCAGCAGTGCGGGAAGCAGGGCAAACTCTGGGGCCAACGTCCTGACTTTC
.,.,TRBJ1-1,TRBV12-3/TRBV12-4,CASSLTGNTEAFF,TGTGCCAGCAGTTTAACGGGGAACACTGAAGCTTTCTTT
TRBD1,.,TRBJ1-2,TRBV10-1,CASSESTDRGHDGYTF,TGCGCCAGCAGTGAGTCGACGGACAGGGGGCATGATGGCTACACCTTC
TRBD1,once,TRBJ2-1,TRBV10-2,CASRAGTESKDEQFF,TGCGCCAGCAGGGCCGGGACAGAAAGTAAGGATGAGCAGTTCTTC
.,.,TRBJ2-5,TRBV6-2/TRBV6-3,CASSDPSETQYF,TGTGCCAGCAGTGACCCCTCGGAGACCCAGTACTTC
TRBD1,once,TRBJ1-4,TRBV4-2,CASSLQTGPGEKLFF,TGTGCCAGCAGCCTGCAGACAGGGCCCGGGGAAAAACTGTTTTTT
.,.,TRBJ1-1,TRBV3-1/TRBV3-2,CASSQVDTEAFF,TGTGCCAGCAGCCAAGTTGACACTGAAGCTTTCTTT
.,.,TRBJ2-3,TRBV7-9,CASSSTHGDTQYF,TGTGCCAGCAGCTCCACACACGGAGATACGCAGTATTTT
TRBD2,.,TRBJ2-1,TRBV28,CASGRAGVRNEQFF,TGTGCCAGCGGACGAGCGGGAGTTCGCAATGAGCAGTTCTTC
TRBD2,.,TRBJ2-5,TRBV7-2,CASNEDTSLAGAEETQYF,TGTGCCAGCAACGAGGACACAAGCCTAGCGGGAGCCGAAGAGACCCAGTACTTC
TRBD1,.,TRBJ1-1,TRBV4-2,CASSQGGRGRGTEAFF,TGTGCCAGCAGCCAAGGAGGCAGGGGGCGCGGCACTGAAGCTTTCTTT
.,once,TRBJ2-1,TRBV11-2,CASSFRVDNEQFF,TGTGCCAGCAGCTTCCGGGTCGACAATGAGCAGTTCTTC
.,.,TRBJ1-1,TRBV6-5,CASSTPGGLAVAFF,TGTGCCAGCAGTACTCCGGGGGGACTTGCCGTAGCTTTCTTT